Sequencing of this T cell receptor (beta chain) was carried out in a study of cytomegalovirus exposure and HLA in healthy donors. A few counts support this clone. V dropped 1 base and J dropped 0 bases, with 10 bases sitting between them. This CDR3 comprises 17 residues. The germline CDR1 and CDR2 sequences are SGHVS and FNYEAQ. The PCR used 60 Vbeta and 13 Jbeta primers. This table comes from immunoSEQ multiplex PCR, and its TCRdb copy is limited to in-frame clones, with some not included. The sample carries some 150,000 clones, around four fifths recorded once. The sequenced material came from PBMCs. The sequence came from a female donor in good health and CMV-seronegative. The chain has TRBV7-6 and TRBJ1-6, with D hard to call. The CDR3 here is CASSLVIGSSYNSPLHF. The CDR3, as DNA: TGTGCCAGCAGCTTAGTCATCGGGAGCTCCTATAATTCACCCCTCCACTTT.